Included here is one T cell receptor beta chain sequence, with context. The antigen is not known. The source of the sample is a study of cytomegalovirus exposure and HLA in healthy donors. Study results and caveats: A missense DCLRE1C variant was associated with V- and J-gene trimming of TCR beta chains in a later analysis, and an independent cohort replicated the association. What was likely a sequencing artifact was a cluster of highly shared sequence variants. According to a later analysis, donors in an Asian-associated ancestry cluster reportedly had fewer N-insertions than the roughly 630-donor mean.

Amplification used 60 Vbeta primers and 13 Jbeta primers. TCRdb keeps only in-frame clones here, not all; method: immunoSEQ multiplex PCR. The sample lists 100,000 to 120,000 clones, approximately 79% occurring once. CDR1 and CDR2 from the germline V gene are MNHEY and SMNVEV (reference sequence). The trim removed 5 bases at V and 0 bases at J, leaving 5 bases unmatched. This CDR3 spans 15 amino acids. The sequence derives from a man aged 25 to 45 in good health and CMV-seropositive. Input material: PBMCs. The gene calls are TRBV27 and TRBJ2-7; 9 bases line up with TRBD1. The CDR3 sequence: CASSPGQGISYEQYF. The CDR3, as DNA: TGTGCCAGCAGTCCCGGACAGGGGATCTCCTACGAGCAGTACTTC.